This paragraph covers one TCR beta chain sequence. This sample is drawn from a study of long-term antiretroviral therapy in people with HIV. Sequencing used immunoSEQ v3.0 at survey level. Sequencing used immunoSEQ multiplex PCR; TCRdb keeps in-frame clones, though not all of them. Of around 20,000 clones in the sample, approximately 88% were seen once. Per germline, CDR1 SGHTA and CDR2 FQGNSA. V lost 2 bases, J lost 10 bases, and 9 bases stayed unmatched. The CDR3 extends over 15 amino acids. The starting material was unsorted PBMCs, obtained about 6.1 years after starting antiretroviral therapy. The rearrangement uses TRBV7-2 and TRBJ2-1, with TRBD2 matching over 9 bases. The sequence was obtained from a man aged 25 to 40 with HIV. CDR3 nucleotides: TGTGCCAGCAGCTTACTTGGCGGGAGGGCGGGAGAGCAGTTCTTC. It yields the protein CASSLLGGRAGEQFF.